The clone carrying this TCR beta chain occurred many times. The antigen remains undetermined. This sample was taken from a study of spatial heterogeneity in lung cancer. Overall study: Sequencing covered available follow-up PBMC samples collected a median of roughly two years after resection. Across the raw uncorrected reads, a unique TCR and UMI combination was observed, on average, more than ten times. Study-wide results and caveats: Circulating ubiquitous expanded tumor TCRs were observed more frequently at resection than at follow-up.

Germline CDR1 is PRHDT and CDR2 is FYEKMQ (reference sequence). The CDR3 spans 14 residues. Trimming removed 2 bases at V and 4 bases at J, with 11 bases between. TCR cDNA molecules each had a unique molecular identifier. Each CDR3 protein is one row after TCRdb ran MiXCR on the 5' RACE reads. The sample yields roughly 120,000 distinct CDR3 sequences, 10% to 15% seen once. As to time point: blood at routine non-recurrence follow-up after resection. Sequencing of whole RNA from tumor, nontumor lung or frozen PBMC involved no sorting. This chain connects TRBV13 to TRBJ2-5; a possible D gene is TRBD2 (5 bases). The TCR was taken from a male donor with early-stage non-small cell lung cancer. This material consisted of PBMCs, taken at follow-up. This CDR3 reads CASSLRAGGETQYF. CDR3 sequence (DNA): TGTGCCAGCAGCTTAAGGGCGGGCGGAGAGACCCAGTACTTC.